A selection of T cell receptor beta chains follows, all from one sample in a study of regulatory dendritic cells for organ transplantation. The data were produced by immunoSEQ multiplex PCR, yet TCRdb's version contains in-frame clones alone and is incomplete. The data hold about 12,000 clones, with around three quarters observed a single time. The antigens for these receptors are not known. Sequenced: naive CD4+ T cells from blood cultured with regulatory dendritic cells. The receptors here all came from a human donor in good health. CDR3s include the opening cysteine and the closing phenylalanine or tryptophan. Each record gives: V gene, J gene, CDR3 protein.

TRBV5-1	TRBJ2-1	CASSLAGGPSYNEQFF
TRBV25-1	TRBJ2-3	CASSEYRQGTDTQYF
TRBV15	TRBJ1-1	CATSRNRGQGEAFF
TRBV29-1	TRBJ1-1	CSVGGTEAFF
TRBV7-9	TRBJ1-1	CASSPPRANTEAFF
TRBV7-2	TRBJ2-1	CASSLFGAGNNEQFF
TRBV7-2	TRBJ2-3	CASSLGLAGLSTDTQYF
TRBV18	TRBJ2-7	CASSPFGQGGYEQYF
TRBV19	TRBJ1-2	CASSLEPLGRGYTF
TRBV10-2	TRBJ1-2	CASSEKVGGEANYGYTF
TRBV4-1	TRBJ1-1	CARGQGCTEAFF
TRBV6-5	TRBJ1-1	CASSSQGTEAFF
TRBV6-5	TRBJ2-7	CASSNHVTDSYEQYF
TRBV7-3	TRBJ2-5	CASSSGTGQETQYF
TRBV27	TRBJ1-1	CASSFSLRGRNTEAFF
TRBV10-3	TRBJ1-2	CAIKRDYGYTF
TRBV7-6	TRBJ2-2	CASSLAQGTAGELFF
TRBV5-6	TRBJ2-1	CASSTGQGVSNEQFF
TRBV23-1	TRBJ1-3	CASTQVYRERDSGNTIYF
TRBV6-1	TRBJ2-1	CASSAGTNLDNEQFF
TRBV7-2	TRBJ1-3	CASSLGWVGVGNTIYF
TRBV5-1	TRBJ1-5	CASSLEGQDQPQHF
TRBV6-5	TRBJ1-6	CASSRAGPNSPLHF
TRBV9	TRBJ1-1	CASSADGRANTEAFF
TRBV9	TRBJ2-3	CASSYQRPTDTQYF
TRBV6-1	TRBJ1-2	CASSEALRGNYGYTF
TRBV29-1	TRBJ2-3	CSDGDGTSGGKYTDTQYF
TRBV2	TRBJ1-6	CASRGQVDSPLHF
TRBV9	TRBJ1-5	CASSAGGLGQGGQPQHF
TRBV7-8	TRBJ2-5	CASSPTGSGAFQETQYF
TRBV7-2	TRBJ2-7	CASSLTGQGDLEQYF
TRBV2	TRBJ1-1	CASTPGQPWNTEAFF
TRBV5-1	TRBJ2-7	CASSRAGDTYEQYF
TRBV6-1	TRBJ1-1	CASSDRGLNTEAFF
TRBV14	TRBJ1-6	CASSQVGGIGSPLHF
TRBV5-1	TRBJ2-3	CASSLGQLAGGSTDTQYF
TRBV5-1	TRBJ1-2	CASSLTGGQHGYTF
TRBV5-1	TRBJ1-1	CASSLAQVVGTEAFF
TRBV6-1	TRBJ2-1	CASNPTGPEEQFF
TRBV6-6	TRBJ2-6	CASDRATLSGANVLTF
TRBV7-2	TRBJ2-1	CASSSQARGLALDNEQFF
TRBV5-1	TRBJ1-1	CASSGRVTEAFF
TRBV10-3	TRBJ2-3	CAIVGTGRAPWTDTQYF
TRBV11-2	TRBJ2-1	CASSLGGGSYNEQFF
TRBV7-2	TRBJ2-5	CASSRSGGWTRGGTQYF
TRBV5-1	TRBJ1-1	CASSPQGPENTEAFF
TRBV5-6	TRBJ1-2	CASSLPLEGTGGGYTF
TRBV5-4	TRBJ1-5	CASSLSGWNQPQHF
TRBV5-1	TRBJ2-7	CASSSQGEFLYEQYF
TRBV5-6	TRBJ2-1	CASSLGGGQGARGNEQFF
TRBV19	TRBJ2-1	CASSFTGTASSYNEQFF
TRBV18	TRBJ1-6	CASSRGHLNSPLHF
TRBV5-4	TRBJ1-2	CASSLAVGSSLEGYTF